This T cell receptor beta chain was identified during a study of vaccination effects on CD4 cells after COVID-19. Whole-study context: Post-vaccine specimens were collected at a median of 72 days following the second dose. Study results and caveats: Early post-infection timepoints were absent, and convalescent patients were few.

CDR1 and CDR2 (germline): DFQATT, SNEGSKA (reference sequence). CDR3 length: 16 amino acids. V shed 3 bases, J shed 5 bases, and the junction held 5 bases outside the gene matches. With more than nine days of culture completed, CD4+ T cells were isolated. Two-dose vaccination with either BNT162b2 or mRNA-1273 was given to the participants. There are a few counts of this clone. Its antigen is still unknown. The table came from immunoSEQ multiplex PCR; TCRdb's copy has only in-frame clones and leaves some out. The data show 45,000 to 55,000 clones, with less than 85% seen just once and 6% to 7% held by the top ten.

The TCR sequence derives from a human donor who received a COVID-19 vaccine. The chain uses TRBV20-1 and TRBJ2-2; 14 bases line up with TRBD2. Sequencing was performed on CD4+ T cells from PBMCs cultured without peptide, taken after COVID-19 vaccination. CDR3 sequence reads: CSASPGTSGSTGELFF. CDR3 sequence (DNA): TGCAGTGCTAGTCCCGGGACTAGCGGGAGTACCGGGGAGCTGTTTTTT.